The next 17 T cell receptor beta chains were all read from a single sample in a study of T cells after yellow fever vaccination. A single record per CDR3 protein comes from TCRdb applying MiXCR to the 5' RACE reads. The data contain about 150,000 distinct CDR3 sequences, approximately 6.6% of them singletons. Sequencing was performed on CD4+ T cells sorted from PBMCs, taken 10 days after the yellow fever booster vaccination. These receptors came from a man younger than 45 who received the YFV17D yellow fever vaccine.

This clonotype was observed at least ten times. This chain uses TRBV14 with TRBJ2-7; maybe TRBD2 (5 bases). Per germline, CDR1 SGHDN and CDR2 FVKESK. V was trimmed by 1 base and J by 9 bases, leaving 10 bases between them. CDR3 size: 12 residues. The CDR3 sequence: CASSQAGGVQYF. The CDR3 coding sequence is TGTGCCAGCAGCCAAGCAGGAGGTGTGCAGTACTTC.

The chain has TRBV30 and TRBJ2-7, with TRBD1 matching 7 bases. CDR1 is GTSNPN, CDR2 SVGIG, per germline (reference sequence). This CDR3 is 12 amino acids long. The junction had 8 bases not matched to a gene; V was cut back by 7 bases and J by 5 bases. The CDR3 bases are TGTGCCTACCGCAGGGGGAGAAACGAGCAGTACTTC. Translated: CAYRRGRNEQYF.

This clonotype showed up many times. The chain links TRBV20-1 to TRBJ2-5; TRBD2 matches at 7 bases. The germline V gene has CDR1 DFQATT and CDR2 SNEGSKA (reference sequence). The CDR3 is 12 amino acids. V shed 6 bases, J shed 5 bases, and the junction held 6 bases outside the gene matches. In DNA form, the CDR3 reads TGCAGTGCCCGGCGGGGGAAGGAGACCCAGTACTTC. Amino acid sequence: CSARRGKETQYF.

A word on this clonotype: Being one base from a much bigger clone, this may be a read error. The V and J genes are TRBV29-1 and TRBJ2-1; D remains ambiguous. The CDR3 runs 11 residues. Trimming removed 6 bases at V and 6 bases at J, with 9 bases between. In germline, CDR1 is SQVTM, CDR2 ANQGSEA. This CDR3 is CSVDAGNEQFF. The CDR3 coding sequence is TGCAGCGTCGACGCCGGCAATGAGCAGTTCTTC.

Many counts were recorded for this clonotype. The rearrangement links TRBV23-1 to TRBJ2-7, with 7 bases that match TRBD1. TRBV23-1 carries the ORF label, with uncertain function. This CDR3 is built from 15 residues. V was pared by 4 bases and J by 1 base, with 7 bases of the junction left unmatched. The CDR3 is CASSRIAGGSYEQYF. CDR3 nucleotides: TGCGCCAGCAGTCGGATCGCAGGGGGATCCTACGAGCAGTACTTC.

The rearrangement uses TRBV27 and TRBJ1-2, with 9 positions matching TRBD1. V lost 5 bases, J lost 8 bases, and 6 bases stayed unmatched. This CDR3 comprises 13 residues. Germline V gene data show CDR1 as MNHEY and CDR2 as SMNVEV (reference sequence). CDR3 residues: CASSPRTGAGYTF. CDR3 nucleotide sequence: TGTGCCAGCAGTCCAAGGACAGGGGCGGGCTACACCTTC.

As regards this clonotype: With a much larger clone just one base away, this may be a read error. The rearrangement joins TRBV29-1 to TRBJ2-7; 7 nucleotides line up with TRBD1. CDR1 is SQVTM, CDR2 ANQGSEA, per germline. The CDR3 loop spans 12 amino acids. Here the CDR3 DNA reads TGCAGCGTTAGGGGGCAGATCTACGAGAAGTACTTC. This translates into CSVRGQIYEKYF.

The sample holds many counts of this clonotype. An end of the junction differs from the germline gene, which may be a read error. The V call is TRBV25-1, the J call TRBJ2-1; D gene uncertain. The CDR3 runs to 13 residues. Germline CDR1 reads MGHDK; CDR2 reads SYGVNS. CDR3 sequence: CASSEMGGSLEVF. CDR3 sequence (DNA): TGTGCCAGCAGTGAAATGGGCGGCAGCCTCGAGGTCTTC.

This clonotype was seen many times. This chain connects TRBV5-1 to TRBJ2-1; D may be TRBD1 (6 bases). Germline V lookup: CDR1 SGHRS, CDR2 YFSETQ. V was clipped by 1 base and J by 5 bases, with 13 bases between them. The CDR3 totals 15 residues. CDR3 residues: CASSLPRDTHNEQFF. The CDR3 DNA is TGCGCCAGCAGCTTGCCCCGGGACACTCACAATGAGCAGTTCTTC.

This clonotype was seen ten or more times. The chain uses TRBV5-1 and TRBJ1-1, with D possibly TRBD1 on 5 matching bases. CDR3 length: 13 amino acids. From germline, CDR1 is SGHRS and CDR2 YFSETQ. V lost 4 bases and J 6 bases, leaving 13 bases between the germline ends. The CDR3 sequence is CASSPVSGAEAFF. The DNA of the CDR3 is TGCGCCAGCAGCCCCGTCTCGGGGGCTGAAGCTTTCTTT.

CDR3 DNA: TGTGCCAGCAGCCTTATTTCAAACAAAAACATTCAGTACTTC. This sequence encodes CASSLISNKNIQYF. The J gene is TRBJ2-4, the V gene TRBV7-2, with D unclear. V lost 5 bases to trimming and J lost 3 bases, with 11 bases between them. Germline CDR1 SGHTA, CDR2 FQGNSA. This CDR3 has 14 residues.

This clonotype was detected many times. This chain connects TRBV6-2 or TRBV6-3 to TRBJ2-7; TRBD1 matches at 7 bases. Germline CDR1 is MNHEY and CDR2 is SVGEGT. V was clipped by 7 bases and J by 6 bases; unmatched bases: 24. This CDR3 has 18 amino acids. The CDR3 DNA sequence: TGTGCCAGCACCTTCACACCTCTTGTCGGGTTCGACAGGGTCGAGCAGTACTTC. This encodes CASTFTPLVGFDRVEQYF.

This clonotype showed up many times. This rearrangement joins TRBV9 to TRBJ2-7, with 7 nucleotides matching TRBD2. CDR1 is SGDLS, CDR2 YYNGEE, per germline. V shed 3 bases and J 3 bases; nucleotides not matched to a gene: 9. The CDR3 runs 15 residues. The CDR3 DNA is TGTGCCAGCAGCGCAAATCCTAGCGGTAACTACGAGCAGTACTTC. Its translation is CASSANPSGNYEQYF.

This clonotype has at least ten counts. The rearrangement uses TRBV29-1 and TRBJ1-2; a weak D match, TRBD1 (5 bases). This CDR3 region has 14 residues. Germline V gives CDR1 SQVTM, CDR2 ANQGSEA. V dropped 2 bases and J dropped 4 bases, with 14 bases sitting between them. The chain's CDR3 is CSVELGRGGYGYTF. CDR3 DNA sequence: TGCAGCGTTGAATTGGGACGGGGGGGCTATGGCTACACCTTC.

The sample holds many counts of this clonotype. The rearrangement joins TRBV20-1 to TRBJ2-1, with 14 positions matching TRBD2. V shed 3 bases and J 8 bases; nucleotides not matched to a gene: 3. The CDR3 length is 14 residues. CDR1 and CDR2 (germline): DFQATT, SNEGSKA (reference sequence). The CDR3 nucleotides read TGCAGTGCTAGTGCGGGACTAGCGGGAGATGAGCAGTTCTTC. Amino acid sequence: CSASAGLAGDEQFF.

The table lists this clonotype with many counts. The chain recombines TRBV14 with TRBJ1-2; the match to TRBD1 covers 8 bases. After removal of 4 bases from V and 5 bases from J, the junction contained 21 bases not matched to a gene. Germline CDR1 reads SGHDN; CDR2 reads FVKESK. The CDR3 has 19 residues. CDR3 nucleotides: TGTGCCAGCAGCCCCTCCCAGGGGGCTTCAAAACGAGCGCCTTATGGCTACACCTTC. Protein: CASSPSQGASKRAPYGYTF.

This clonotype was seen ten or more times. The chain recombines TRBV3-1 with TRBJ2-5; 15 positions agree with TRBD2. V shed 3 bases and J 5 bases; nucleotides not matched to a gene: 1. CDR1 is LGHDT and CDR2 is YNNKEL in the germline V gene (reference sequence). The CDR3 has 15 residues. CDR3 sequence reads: CASSHGLAGGETQYF. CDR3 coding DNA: TGTGCCAGCAGCCATGGACTAGCGGGAGGGGAGACCCAGTACTTC.